The present T cell receptor beta chain was sequenced within a study of human T cells and chemical hapten exposure (dated by TCRdb to the early 2020s). With respect to the entire study: For sensitization, 2% DPC in acetone was applied to a 2 cm by 2 cm area of upper inner arm skin. Most of the patients in the cohort were female, and the cohort covered alopecia areata with under or over 50% scalp involvement, alopecia totalis and alopecia universalis. Patient blood was sampled pre-sensitization (week 0) and at 2, 6 and about 24 weeks after DPC sensitization. Throughout the roughly 25-week study period, patients were also given weekly therapeutic DPC doses on the scalp. Peripheral blood TCR repertoire changes were tracked in vivo in alopecia patients during primary and secondary sensitization to the hapten diphenylcyclopropenone (DPC). Under 30 alopecia patients gave blood for TCR sequencing at one to four time points (pre-sensitization, 2, 6 and 24 weeks). Patch testing was done on the upper back using Finn chambers containing 0.01% DPC, and results were scored after 6 days according to International Contact Dermatitis Research Group standards. The libraries were sequenced as a pool, and the TCR yield per sample differed mostly because of small variations in library volumes within the pool.

In the paper's terms, the time point label means: patch test 2, 6 weeks after DPC sensitization. This specimen's treatment or condition label, interpreted: therapeutic diphenylcyclopropenone sensitization with weekly scalp DPC. At each patch-test visit, blood was drawn before the patch test was applied. To be eligible, patients had to be aged 18 to 70, diagnosed with alopecia and judged suitable for DPC therapy, while pregnant patients were excluded. Unfractionated whole blood was collected in Tempus Blood RNA tubes, and total RNA was extracted from that blood. Spanning cysteine to phenylalanine, the CDR3 consists of 20 amino acids. The kept DNA is CDR3 alone, 60 bases in frame from the first base. Trimmed from V: 3 bases; trimmed from J: 0 bases; junction bases lacking a gene match: 16. CDR1 and CDR2 were assigned from the germline V gene as SGDLS and YYNGEE. Library creation used RACE. TCRdb names NextSeq 500 as the instrument used. During library preparation, unique molecular identifiers were attached to individual cDNA molecules so that TCRs could be counted quantitatively and reproducibly. From each blood RNA sample, both TCR alpha and TCR beta chains were sequenced. The study's processing was this. A median of around 96,000 TCRs per sample was observed, with a range of roughly 23,224 to 700,000. V, J and CDR3 annotation of the TCR reads was carried out using the Decombinator software suite. To make PS versus PT1 abundance plots, every sample was subsampled to the same number of TCRs (28,000). Expanded TCRs were defined as absent before sensitization and observed at least eight times at the 2-week time point. Using fastp trimming at Q25 and MiXCR clonotype assembly, TCRdb reanalyzed the public sequencing data and kept in-frame beta chains. Each record represents a unique CDR3 protein, reported with the most common genes and DNA among its rows. The V and J calls here are based on TCRdb, not the publication. In all, the sample holds roughly 150,000 distinct CDR3 sequences, and 12% of those were seen once. The top ten clonotypes cover around 1.4% of the sample.

Regarding this clonotype: Its antigen remains unidentified. No per-base quality is available; no much larger clone lies one base away.

Findings and caveats that apply to the study as a whole: Alopecia, a presumed autoimmune disease, was present in all patients, so the immune response of the patients might differ from that of healthy individuals. Patch test score correlated positively with the number of PT1 expanded TCRs, reaching significance at thresholds 8, 16 and 32 but not at 4. Compared with pre-sensitization or healthy control sets, expanded TCRs formed significantly more large CDR3 similarity clusters, which is consistent with antigen-driven responses. Repeated subsampling changed both the strength of the expansion versus patch-test correlation and the threshold at which the correlation became significant. DPC sensitization did not change the number of TCRs with a frequency above 1 in 1000, and there was no evidence of changes in global repertoire structure.

Here the chain combines TRBV9 and TRBJ2-1, and TRBD2 matches 9 of the central bases. This TCR was sampled from a woman between 50 and 59 years old with alopecia areata. Some clones in this sample may be carry-over from other donors' samples. The material was whole blood, obtained in connection with sensitization to the hapten diphenylcyclopropenone (DPC). The bases are TGTGCCAGCAGCGAGAGGGACGGTAAACTAGCGGGCAGCTCCTACAATGAGCAGTTCTTC. Translation gives CASSERDGKLAGSSYNEQFF.